These 8 T cell receptor beta chains were all obtained from the same sample, sequenced in a study of T-cell reconstitution after alpha-beta-depleted transplantation in children. Unique molecular identifiers were incorporated when the TCRbeta library was constructed. TCRdb fed the PCR reads into MiXCR, producing one record per CDR3 protein. The table records under 300,000 distinct CDR3 sequences, under 14% of them present only once. The sample here was peripheral blood, taken 180 days after TCRalphabeta/CD19-depleted stem cell transplant. The receptor source for this set is a male patient under 10 years old who had a stem cell transplant for chronic granulomatous disease, so the T cells may come from the graft donor.

The sample holds many counts of this clonotype. The chain uses TRBV11-2 and TRBJ2-1; perhaps TRBD1 as D (5 bases). The CDR3 sequence is 16 residues long. Germline V gives CDR1 SGHAT, CDR2 FQNNGV. Trimming removed 3 bases from V and 2 bases from J, with 14 bases in between. The DNA for the CDR3 is TGTGCCAGCAGCTTCCTCGGACACCTGGCCTACAATGAGCAGTTCTTC. As protein: CASSFLGHLAYNEQFF.

At least ten counts were recorded for this clonotype. This rearrangement joins TRBV29-1 to TRBJ2-7; TRBD1 might be the D (6 bases). CDR3 length: 13 residues. The germline V gene has CDR1 SQVTM and CDR2 ANQGSEA. V lost 4 bases to trimming and J lost 6 bases, with 16 bases between them. The CDR3 DNA reads as TGCAGCGTTGCCCCGTCAGGGGTTAGCGAGCAGTACTTC. Its protein is CSVAPSGVSEQYF.

This clonotype was recorded at least ten times. The rearrangement links TRBV12-3 or TRBV12-4 to TRBJ2-2; D possibly matches TRBD1 or TRBD2 (6 bases each). V was trimmed by 8 bases and J by 0 bases, leaving 19 bases between them. CDR3 length equals 17 residues. CDR3 nucleotides: TGTGCCAGCGGGGGTTATCGGGGGCCGTCGAACACCGGGGAGCTGTTTTTT. This translates into CASGGYRGPSNTGELFF.

V usage is TRBV7-9 and J usage is TRBJ2-2; perhaps TRBD2 as D (5 bases). The CDR3 is made up of 15 amino acids. The germline CDR1 and CDR2 sequences are SEHNR and FQNEAQ (reference sequence). The V end was cut by 5 bases, the J end by 2 bases, with 12 bases between. This chain's CDR3 is CASSQAVVNTGELFF. The DNA for the CDR3 is TGTGCCAGCAGCCAAGCGGTGGTAAACACCGGGGAGCTGTTTTTT. Drawing the rest from reference TRBV7-9 and TRBJ2-2, the complete variable domain is DTGVSQNPRHKITKRGQNVTFRCDPISEHNRLYWYRQTLGQGPEFLTYFQNEAQLEKSRLLSDRFSAERPKGSFSTLEIQRTEQGDSAMYLCASSQAVVNTGELFFGEGSRLTVL.

This clonotype was observed at least ten times. The chain joins TRBV30 to TRBJ1-2, with no clear D. Per germline, CDR1 GTSNPN and CDR2 SVGIG (reference sequence). The CDR3 covers 12 residues. V was trimmed by 3 bases and J by 7 bases, leaving 12 bases between them. The chain's CDR3 is CAWRERTGGYTF. CDR3 sequence (DNA): TGTGCCTGGAGGGAAAGGACGGGTGGCTACACCTTC.

This clonotype was observed at least ten times. The rearrangement links TRBV12-3 or TRBV12-4 to TRBJ1-5, with 10 bases matching TRBD1. This CDR3 has 15 residues. Losses at the gene ends were 5 bases for V and 7 bases for J; bases not matched to a gene: 8. DNA for the CDR3: TGTGCCAGCAGTCCCAGGACAGGGGGAGGACAGCCCCAGCATTTT. Its protein is CASSPRTGGGQPQHF.

This clonotype was seen repeatedly, ten times or more. The chain recombines TRBV20-1 with TRBJ1-1; no firm D call. The CDR3 is 11 residues long. Germline loops: CDR1 DFQATT, CDR2 SNEGSKA (reference sequence). Trimming removed 6 bases at V and 4 bases at J, with 9 bases between. CDR3 amino acids: CSARTSTEAFF. As DNA, the CDR3 is TGCAGTGCAAGGACCAGCACTGAAGCTTTCTTT.

In this sample, this clonotype turned up many times. The rearrangement links TRBV6-1 to TRBJ2-2; D remains unclear. CDR3 length equals 16 residues. V lost 5 bases to trimming and J lost 0 bases, with 13 bases between them. The germline gives CDR1 MNHNS, CDR2 SASEGT. The CDR3 loop is CASSRNYMTNTGELFF. The CDR3 nucleotides read TGTGCCAGCAGTCGCAACTATATGACGAACACCGGGGAGCTGTTTTTT.